These 20 T cell receptor beta chains share one sample of origin, sequenced in a study of naive and memory T cell subsets. The beta constant-region primer was an equimolar mix of two oligonucleotides covering TRBC1 and TRBC2. MiXCR was run by TCRdb on the UMI-ligation and nested PCR reads, yielding one entry per CDR3 protein. The sample contains around 160,000 distinct CDR3 sequences, approximately 15% of which appear only once. The specimen sequenced was naive CD4+ T cells from blood. The receptors were gathered from a human donor in good health.

This clonotype was counted many times. CDR3 in DNA: TGTGCCAGCAGCCCCTTCGCCCTAAACACCGGGGAGCTGTTTTTT. Translated, it gives CASSPFALNTGELFF. This chain uses TRBV7-9 with TRBJ2-2; no reliable D call. V was trimmed by 5 bases and J by 2 bases, leaving 12 bases between them. This CDR3 has 15 residues. Germline values: CDR1 SEHNR, CDR2 FQNEAQ (reference sequence).

The chain combines TRBV12-3 or TRBV12-4 with TRBJ1-2; D is uncertain. The CDR3 runs to 11 residues. V shed 6 bases and J shed 7 bases, with 9 bases lying between them. The CDR3 loop is CASSPAFGYTF. The CDR3 region has the DNA TGTGCCAGCAGCCCCGCCTTTGGCTACACCTTC.

This clonotype was seen only a few times. The chain employs TRBV12-3 or TRBV12-4 and TRBJ2-3; perhaps TRBD1 as D (5 bases). The CDR3 sequence is 18 residues long. Trimming removed 2 bases at V and 2 bases at J, with 20 bases between. DNA of the CDR3: TGTGCCAGCAGTTTAAGGCGCGGTCGGACAAGAGACACAGATACGCAGTATTTT. Translated: CASSLRRGRTRDTDTQYF.

This clonotype came up a few times. The J gene is TRBJ2-2, the V gene TRBV6-5; 10 bases agree with TRBD2. This CDR3 contains 18 residues. Trimming removed 5 bases from V and 5 bases from J; junction bases left unmatched: 14. Germline V gene sequence: CDR1 MNHEY, CDR2 SVGAGI. The CDR3 sequence is CASSKNLLAGVLTGELFF. The CDR3 DNA sequence: TGTGCCAGCAGTAAAAACCTGCTAGCGGGAGTACTTACCGGGGAGCTGTTTTTT.

V gene TRBV28 combines with J gene TRBJ1-2, with 7 bases aligning to TRBD1. Germline V gene sequence: CDR1 MDHEN, CDR2 SYDVKM. The V segment lost 5 bases and the J segment 7 bases; nucleotides outside the gene matches: 7. The CDR3 sequence is 13 residues long. CDR3 DNA: TGTGCCAGCAGTGACCCGACAGGGCTTGGCTACACCTTC. Its translation: CASSDPTGLGYTF.

The J gene is TRBJ2-5, the V gene TRBV29-1; 12 bases agree with TRBD2. V lost 7 bases and J lost 2; bases outside the gene matches: 5. The CDR3 loop spans 14 amino acids. CDR1 SQVTM and CDR2 ANQGSEA come from the germline V gene. The CDR3, as DNA: TGCAGCGCCCGACTAGCGGGGGCTCAAGAGACCCAGTACTTC. This encodes CSARLAGAQETQYF. The full variable domain, in which reference TRBV29-1 and TRBJ2-5 provide the parts outside the CDR3, is SAVISQKPSRDICQRGTSLTIQCQVDSQVTMMFWYRQQPGQSLTLIATANQGSEATYESGFVIDKFPISRPNLTFSTLTVSNMSPEDSSIYLCSARLAGAQETQYFGPGTRLLVL.

This clonotype has at least ten counts. V gene TRBV12-3 or TRBV12-4 combines with J gene TRBJ2-7; D uncertain. CDR3 size: 15 residues. The germline V and J ends were trimmed by 5 bases and 0 bases, with 14 bases remaining between them. CDR3 nucleotides: TGTGCCAGCAGTCGGACCCACGGCAGCTCCTACGAGCAGTACTTC. Its translation: CASSRTHGSSYEQYF.

A few counts support this clonotype. This sequence joins TRBV4-2 and TRBJ1-2, with 9 bases that match TRBD1. Germline trimming cut 0 bases from V and 8 bases from J; bases unmatched to any gene: 7. Per germline, CDR1 LGHNA and CDR2 YNFKEQ. CDR3 length equals 15 residues. The CDR3 coding sequence is TGTGCCAGCAGCCAAGACCCACAGGGGGCTGGCGGCTACACCTTC. Translation: CASSQDPQGAGGYTF.

This clonotype was seen more than once but under ten times. The rearrangement links TRBV5-5 to TRBJ2-5; 9 bases agree with TRBD1. The CDR3 consists of 15 residues. The V and J ends lost 3 bases and 10 bases, in that order; junction bases with no gene match: 13. Germline CDR1 is SGHKS and CDR2 is YYEKEE (reference sequence). The CDR3, as DNA: TGTGCCAGCAGCTCCACAGGGGGCGAGGGAGTTGACCAGTACTTC. Its translation: CASSSTGGEGVDQYF.

This clonotype was found a few times. V is TRBV19 and J is TRBJ2-7; 14 bases are a match to TRBD2. The CDR3 is made up of 16 amino acids. The germline V gene encodes CDR1 LNHDA and CDR2 SQIVND (reference sequence). Germline trimming cut 5 bases from V and 5 bases from J; bases unmatched to any gene: 8. The DNA for the CDR3 is TGTGCCAGTAGTCCGGGACTAGCGGGAGCGGTAAACGAGCAGTACTTC. Amino acids: CASSPGLAGAVNEQYF. Filled out from reference TRBV19 and TRBJ2-7, the complete variable domain reads DGGITQSPKYLFRKEGQNVTLSCEQNLNHDAMYWYRQDPGQGLRLIYYSQIVNDFQKGDIAEGYSVSREKKESFPLTVTSAQKNPTAFYLCASSPGLAGAVNEQYFGPGTRLTVT.

This clonotype was seen more than once but under ten times. The CDR3 coding sequence is TGTGCCAGCAGTGAACGAGACACTCATGGCTACACCTTC. Amino acids: CASSERDTHGYTF. The chain carries TRBV25-1 and TRBJ1-2; D unclear. Trimming left V 2 bases short and J 6 bases short, with 10 bases between. This CDR3 is built from 13 residues. The germline gives CDR1 MGHDK, CDR2 SYGVNS.

V gene TRBV6-2 or TRBV6-3 combines with J gene TRBJ2-6, with a possible D match to TRBD1 (6 bases). Germline V gives CDR1 MNHEY, CDR2 SVGEGT. There are 15 residues in the CDR3. V was trimmed by 5 bases and J by 4 bases, leaving 12 bases between them. CDR3 amino acids: CASSKQGEGANVLTF. CDR3 bases: TGTGCCAGCAGTAAACAGGGCGAAGGGGCCAACGTCCTGACTTTC.

This clonotype was found once. The rearrangement links TRBV11-1 to TRBJ2-1; 9 nucleotides agree with TRBD1. The CDR3 totals 15 residues. Trimming took 5 bases from V and 4 from J; bases not matched to a gene: 6. In germline, CDR1 is SGHAT, CDR2 FQDESV (reference sequence). This chain's CDR3 is CASSPRDRVYNEQFF. The CDR3 DNA sequence: TGTGCCAGCAGCCCCCGGGACAGGGTTTACAATGAGCAGTTCTTC.

The chain carries TRBV10-3 and TRBJ2-7, with 8 bases lining up with TRBD1. This CDR3 region has 16 residues. The V and J ends lost 2 bases and 6 bases, in that order; junction bases with no gene match: 12. In germline, CDR1 is ENHRY, CDR2 SYGVKD. CDR3 coding DNA: TGTGCCATCAGTGAGGCTAGGACAGGGTATCAAGCCGAGCAGTACTTC. Translation: CAISEARTGYQAEQYF.

This clonotype was picked up a small number of times. The chain uses TRBV7-9 and TRBJ1-1; D may be TRBD1 (6 bases). The CDR3 sequence is 17 residues long. V lost 4 bases, J lost 2 bases, and 20 bases lay in between. Germline CDR1 and CDR2: SEHNR and FQNEAQ (reference sequence). The CDR3 nucleotides read TGTGCCAGCAGCTCAAACGGGGGGGGGCAAATTAACACTGAAGCTTTCTTT. Translation gives CASSSNGGGQINTEAFF.

There are many counts of this clonotype. The V call is TRBV7-2, the J call TRBJ2-5, with a tentative D call TRBD2 (5 bases). The CDR3 runs 14 residues. Between the trimmed V and J ends, which lost 3 bases and 3 bases, there was a span of 11 bases. The germline V gene encodes CDR1 SGHTA and CDR2 FQGNSA. This chain's CDR3 is CASSLRSGEETQYF. The CDR3, as DNA: TGTGCCAGCAGCTTGCGAAGCGGAGAAGAGACCCAGTACTTC.

This clonotype was recorded a few times. The CDR3 coding sequence is TGTGCCAGCCGGACCAGCCCCTACGAGCAGTACTTC. Translating gives CASRTSPYEQYF. The rearrangement joins TRBV7-2 to TRBJ2-7; D is ambiguous. Looked up from germline, CDR1 is SGHTA and CDR2 is FQGNSA. The length of the CDR3 is 12 residues. Trimming stripped 8 bases from V and 2 bases from J, with 10 bases between.

The gene calls are TRBV6-2 or TRBV6-3 and TRBJ2-7; 8 nucleotides match TRBD2. The length of the CDR3 is 14 residues. The trim removed 5 bases at V and 4 bases at J, leaving 7 bases unmatched. Per germline, CDR1 MNHEY and CDR2 SVGEGT. In DNA form, the CDR3 reads TGTGCCAGCAGTGGTCCAGCGGGAGCTTACGAGCAGTACTTC. Its protein is CASSGPAGAYEQYF.

This clonotype showed up just a few times. The CDR3 region has the DNA TGCGCCAGCAGCTTGGACCCCTCGAACACCGGGGAGCTGTTTTTT. This gives the protein CASSLDPSNTGELFF. This chain joins TRBV5-1 and TRBJ2-2, with D unresolved. Germline V gene sequence: CDR1 SGHRS, CDR2 YFSETQ. With 0 bases removed from V and 0 bases from J, the gap between germline ends came to 6 bases. This CDR3 contains 15 residues.

The rearrangement links TRBV20-1 to TRBJ2-7; 13 bases are a match to TRBD2. The CDR3 is 14 residues long. V shed 6 bases and J 2 bases; nucleotides not matched to a gene: 4. The germline V gene has CDR1 DFQATT and CDR2 SNEGSKA (reference sequence). The chain's CDR3 is CSALGLAGTYEQYF. The CDR3 bases are TGCAGTGCACTGGGACTAGCGGGAACCTACGAGCAGTACTTC.